What follows is one TCR beta chain and its context. Its specificity is unknown. The sample is drawn from a study of tissue T cells after allogeneic stem cell transplantation. Study-level findings and limits: Few T cell clones were shared across patients, but motif clusters showed tissue-specific shared signatures.

Non-transplant comparator patients with other cancers had at least five gastrointestinal samples and no known gastrointestinal disease. Assay used: immunoSEQ multiplex PCR; TCRdb lists only in-frame clones, some missing. This sample has several thousand clones; about three quarters occur once, and the top ten carry less than 8.5%. The CDR3 extends over 12 amino acids. Germline V lookup: CDR1 SNHLY, CDR2 FYNNEI. With 5 bases removed from V and 10 bases from J, the gap between germline ends came to 14 bases. The rearrangement links TRBV2 to TRBJ1-2, with TRBD1 as a possible D gene (5 bases). This sample comprised tissue from the rectum, obtained at autopsy. This receptor was obtained from a woman aged 18-55 years with breast cancer. This chain's CDR3 is CASSPRDAHYTF. CDR3 in DNA: TGTGCCAGCAGTCCTCGGGACGCACACTACACCTTC.